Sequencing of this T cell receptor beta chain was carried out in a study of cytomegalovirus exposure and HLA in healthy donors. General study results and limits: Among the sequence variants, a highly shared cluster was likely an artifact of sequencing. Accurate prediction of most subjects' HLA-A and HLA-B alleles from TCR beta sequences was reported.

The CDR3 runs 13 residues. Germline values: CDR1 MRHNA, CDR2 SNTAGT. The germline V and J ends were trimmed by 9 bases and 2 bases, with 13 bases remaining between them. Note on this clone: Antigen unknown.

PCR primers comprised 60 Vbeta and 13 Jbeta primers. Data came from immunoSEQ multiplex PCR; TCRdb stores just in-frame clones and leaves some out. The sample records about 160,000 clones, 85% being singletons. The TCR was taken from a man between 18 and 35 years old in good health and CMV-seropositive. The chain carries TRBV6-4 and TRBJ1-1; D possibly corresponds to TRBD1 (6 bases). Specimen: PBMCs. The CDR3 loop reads CARTGDTNTEAFF. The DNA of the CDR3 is TGTGCCAGAACCGGGGACACCAACACTGAAGCTTTCTTT.